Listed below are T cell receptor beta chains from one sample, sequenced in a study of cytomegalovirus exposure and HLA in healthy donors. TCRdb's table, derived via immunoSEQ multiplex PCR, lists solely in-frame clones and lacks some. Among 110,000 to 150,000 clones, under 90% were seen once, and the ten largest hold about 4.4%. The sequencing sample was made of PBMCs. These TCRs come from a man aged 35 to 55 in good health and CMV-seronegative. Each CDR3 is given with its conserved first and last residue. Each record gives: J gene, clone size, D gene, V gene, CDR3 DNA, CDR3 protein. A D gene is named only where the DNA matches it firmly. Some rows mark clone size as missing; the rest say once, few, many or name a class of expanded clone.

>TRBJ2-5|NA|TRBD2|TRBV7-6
TGTGCCAGCAGCCCGAGGACTAGCGGGGGGGAGACCCAGTACTTC
CASSPRTSGGETQYF
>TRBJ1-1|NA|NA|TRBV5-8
TGTGCCAGCAGCTCACGACGGGGGATGAACACTGAAGCTTTCTTT
CASSSRRGMNTEAFF
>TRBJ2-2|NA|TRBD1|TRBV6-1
TGTGCCAGCAGGGGGACAGATGGTGTCACGGGGGAGCTGTTTTTT
CASRGTDGVTGELFF
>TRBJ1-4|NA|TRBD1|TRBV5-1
TGCGCCAGCAGCTTGGGACAGGGGAAGGGCGAAAAACTGTTTTTT
CASSLGQGKGEKLFF
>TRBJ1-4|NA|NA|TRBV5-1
TGCGCCAGCAGCTTGGAGTCAGGGATGCGGCGAGGTGAAAAACTGTTTTTT
CASSLESGMRRGEKLFF
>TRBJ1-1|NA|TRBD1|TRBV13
TGTGCCAGCAGCTCTTGGGACAGAAACACTGAAGCTTTCTTT
CASSSWDRNTEAFF
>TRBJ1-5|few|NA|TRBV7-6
TGTGCCAGCAGCGACAACAGGGGCAATCAGCCCCAGCATTTT
CASSDNRGNQPQHF
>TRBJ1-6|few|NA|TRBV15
TGTGCCACCAGCAGATCCCAGGGGTATTCACCCCTCCACTTT
CATSRSQGYSPLHF
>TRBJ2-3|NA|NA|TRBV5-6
TGTGCCAGCAGCTTCGGGCGGGTTCGCAGCACAGATACGCAGTATTTT
CASSFGRVRSTDTQYF
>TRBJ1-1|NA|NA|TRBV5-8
TGTGCCAGCAGCTTGGGAAACAGGGCGAACACTGAAGCTTTCTTT
CASSLGNRANTEAFF
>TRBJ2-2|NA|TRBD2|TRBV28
TGTGCCAGCAAGCTAGCGGGGGGGAACACCGGGGAGCTGTTTTTT
CASKLAGGNTGELFF
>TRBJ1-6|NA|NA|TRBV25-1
TGTGCCAGCAGTGAATATGCCAGGCGGGTTAATTCACCCCTCCACTTT
CASSEYARRVNSPLHF
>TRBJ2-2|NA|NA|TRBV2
TGTGCCAGCAGACAGGACACCGGGGAGCTGTTTTTT
CASRQDTGELFF
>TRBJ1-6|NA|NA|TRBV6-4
TGTGCCAGCAGTGGTAATATTAATTCACCCCTCCACTTT
CASSGNINSPLHF
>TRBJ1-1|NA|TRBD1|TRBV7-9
TGTGCCAGCAGCCCGGCGACAGGGACGAACACTGAAGCTTTCTTT
CASSPATGTNTEAFF